This TCR beta chain was retrieved from a study of shared clonotypes between healthy human individuals (dated by TCRdb to the early 2020s). As for the study more broadly: A couple of women and a few men aged 18 to 49 years were included in the cohort. The study deeply sequenced blood TCR repertoires of about five healthy adults to estimate repertoire size and the extent of clonotype sharing between individuals. For each donor, CD4 naive and CD4 memory were each given three plates, CD8 naive was given two plates, and CD8 memory was given one plate. Libraries were prepared and TCR repertoires were sequenced by different laboratories using diverse techniques, in order to increase sequencing depth and limit assay-specific biases. Per donor, leukapheresis produced somewhere between about 0.94 and 8.9 billion PBMCs.

On this clone itself: Its target antigen remains unknown. Base-call qualities are not available, and no considerably larger clone is one nucleotide away.

CD8 naive samples were CD45RO-negative cells positively selected for CCR7, giving a CD45RA+CCR7+ population that excluded TemRA cells. Healthy HIV-negative adults with no recently reported acute infections or vaccinations were included as donors. Every donor was a Caucasian adult living in Nashville, Tennessee, USA. After blood collection by leukapheresis, PBMCs were isolated using Ficoll-Histopaque density gradient centrifugation and then cryopreserved in the vapor phase of liquid nitrogen. Analytical flow cytometry was used to check the purity and quantity of every magnetically sorted T cell population. Each sorted fraction had its genomic DNA isolated and then quantified by UV absorbance on a Nanodrop 2000c. Using the deep immunoSEQ assay, multiplex PCR amplified TCR CDR3 regions from genomic DNA. Extracted genomic DNA from each cell subset was distributed evenly across all wells of several immunoSEQ 96-well plates, and each plate was treated as a replicate. Each replicate PCR for sorted subsets received around 210 ng genomic DNA, equal to roughly 30,000 T cell genomes. Purified libraries were measured with a Qubit 3.0 fluorometer, size-checked on a Bioanalyzer 2100, and measured again with the KAPA Library Quantification kit. Every immunoSEQ 96-well plate was sequenced on a dedicated single-read 150-cycle Illumina NextSeq 550 flow cell. For the original study's pipeline: Because only junctional sequences without quality scores were contained in the immunoSEQ output, filtering matching that applied to full-length reads could not be performed. Sequences were annotated with PyIR, a Python wrapper for IgBLAST v1.9, and V/J genes and CDR3 were assigned using IMGT germline references. Reads were filtered out if the reads had weak V/J assignments (E-value above 1e-6), no CDR3, stop codons, out-of-frame junctions, or ambiguous translated residues. V3J clonotypes were defined as sequences sharing an identical inferred V gene, J gene, and CDR3 amino acid sequence. The percentage overlap between two repertoires was calculated by dividing the number of shared unique clonotypes by the size of the smaller repertoire. Three approaches were used to assess repertoire richness: RTK rarefaction, the Chao1 estimator, and Recon v2.1 estimates of unobserved clonotypes. Generation probabilities were computed with OLGA for all TCRbeta clonotypes obtained by the gDNA method from four donors. TCRdb holds this immuneACCESS table with in-frame rearrangements only. Some clones are missing; in checked studies, unresolved V genes explain under half, and the rest has no known cause. V and J calls and clone size are those listed in that table; D and trimming were worked out from the DNA. The sample table shows hundreds of thousands of clones, and 90% to 97% are seen once. The top ten hold more than 0.085% of the sample.

The CDR3 has 10 amino acids, counting the end cysteine and phenylalanine. The retained sequence is limited to the CDR3, 30 bases, with the frame set at the first base. Sequences SEHNR (CDR1) and FQNEAQ (CDR2) are obtained from the germline V gene (reference sequence). The trim is 3 bases for V and 6 bases for J, with a gap of 3 bases between the germline ends. On the study overall, not on this receptor specifically: Pairwise subsampling led to the expectation that sequencing depth would affect the degree of clonotype sharing among donors. Compared with non-shared clonotypes, the clonotypes found in all four sorted-subset donors had higher generation probabilities. Naive subsets generally had larger estimated clonotype richness than memory subsets did. Even with the large sequencing depth, rarefaction of the sorted-subset datasets indicated that sequencing was incomplete. The small number of donors limited the genetic and exposure-history diversity represented. Sampling was restricted to blood, and TCR repertoires in tissues likely differ from the TCR repertoires found in blood. Across a few donors, about 5% of naive CD4, 3% to 4% of naive CD8, approximately 2.5% of memory CD4, and 0.3% to 0.45% of memory CD8 clonotypes were shared.

Recombination connected TRBV7-9 to TRBJ2-7; there is no confident call for the D gene. The sequenced sample was naive CD8+ T cells sorted from blood. The sample's cell subset or site label is to be understood as: CD45RA+CCR7+. The clonotype originates from a woman aged 25 to 45 in good health. The DNA sequence follows: TGTGCCAGCAGCTTGGTCGAGCAGTACTTC. This gives the protein CASSLVEQYF.